Listed below are T cell receptor beta chains from one sample, sequenced in a study of blood T cell repertoires in COVID-19. Libraries were prepared by immunoSEQ multiplex PCR; TCRdb keeps only in-frame clonotypes and omits some of them. Among around 300,000 clones listed, about 93% were seen once. Sequenced: PBMCs or T cells enriched from blood (not recorded which). The receptors stem from a woman aged 25 to 45 who had recovered from COVID-19. Each CDR3 is given with its conserved first and last residue. The D gene is left open where the match is weak. Part of the rows lack a size; the others show once, few, many or a class for expanded clones.

. . TRBJ2-1 TRBV6-5 TGTGCCAGCAGTCATAGACCCGGAGAGAAGGAGCAGTTCTTC CASSHRPGEKEQFF
TRBD1 . TRBJ2-7 TRBV28 TGTGCCAGCAGATCACAGGGGCTCCCATACGAGCAGTACTTC CASRSQGLPYEQYF
. . TRBJ2-5 TRBV3-1/TRBV3-2 TGTGCCAGCAGAGCCAAAAGGGGGGGGGCCCAATGTCAAGAGACCCAGTACTTC CASRAKRGGAQCQETQYF
. once TRBJ1-2 TRBV2 TGTGCCAGCGGGGGTCTGGGACTAGAGGGCTACACCTTC CASGGLGLEGYTF
. . TRBJ2-7 TRBV4-3 TGCGCCAGCAGCCAAGATACTATCTCCTACGAGCAGTACTTC CASSQDTISYEQYF
. . TRBJ1-2 TRBV12-3/TRBV12-4 TGTGCCAGCAGTACAGGGACCTGGTATGGCTACACCTTC CASSTGTWYGYTF
TRBD1 . TRBJ1-5 TRBV30 TGTGCCTGGGACAGGGACGGACAGCCCCAGCATTTT CAWDRDGQPQHF
TRBD1 once TRBJ2-7 TRBV9 TGTGCCAGCAGCACAGGGGACTACGAGCAGTACTTC CASSTGDYEQYF
. . TRBJ1-1 TRBV5-1 TGCGCCAGCAGCTTGGCCCCGGGGGGCACTGAAGCTTTCTTT CASSLAPGGTEAFF
. . TRBJ1-2 TRBV4-2 TGTGCCAGCAGCCAAGATCGGAGAATCGACACCTTC CASSQDRRIDTF